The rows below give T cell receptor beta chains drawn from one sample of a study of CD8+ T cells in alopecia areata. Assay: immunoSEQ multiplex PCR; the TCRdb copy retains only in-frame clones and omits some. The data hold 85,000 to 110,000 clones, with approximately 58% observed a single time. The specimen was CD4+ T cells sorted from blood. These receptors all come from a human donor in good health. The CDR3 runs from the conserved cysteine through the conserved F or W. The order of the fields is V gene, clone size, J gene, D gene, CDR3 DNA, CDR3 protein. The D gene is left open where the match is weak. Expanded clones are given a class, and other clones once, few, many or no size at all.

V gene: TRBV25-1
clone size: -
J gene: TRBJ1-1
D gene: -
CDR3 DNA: TGTGCCAGCCGGGACCCCCAAGGGGACACTGAAGCTTTCTTT
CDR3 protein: CASRDPQGDTEAFF

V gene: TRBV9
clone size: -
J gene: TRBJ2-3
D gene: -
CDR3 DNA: TGTGCCAGCAGCGTCTCTAGCACAGATACGCAGTATTTT
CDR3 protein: CASSVSSTDTQYF

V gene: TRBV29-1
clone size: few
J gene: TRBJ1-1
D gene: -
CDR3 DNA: TGCAGCGTCCTTCGGGGTGGGGGCACTGAAGCTTTCTTT
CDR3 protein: CSVLRGGGTEAFF

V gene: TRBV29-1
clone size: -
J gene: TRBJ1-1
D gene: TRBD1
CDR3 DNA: TGCAGCGTTGAACGCCAGGGGGCGAGAACTGAAGCTTTCTTT
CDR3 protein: CSVERQGARTEAFF

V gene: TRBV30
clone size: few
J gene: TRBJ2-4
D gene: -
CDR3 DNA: TGTGCCTGGAGTGGGGAGGCCGCCAAAAACATTCAGTACTTC
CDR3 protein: CAWSGEAAKNIQYF

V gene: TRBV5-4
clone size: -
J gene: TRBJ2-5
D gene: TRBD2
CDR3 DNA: TGTGCCAGCAGCTTGGGTCCCAGCGGGGGCCAAGAGACCCAGTACTTC
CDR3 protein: CASSLGPSGGQETQYF

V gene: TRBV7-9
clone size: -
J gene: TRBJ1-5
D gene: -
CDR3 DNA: TGTGCCAGCAGCTTAGCGGGGGGTAATCAGCCCCAGCATTTT
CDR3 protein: CASSLAGGNQPQHF

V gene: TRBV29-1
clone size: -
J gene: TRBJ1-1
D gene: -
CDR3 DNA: TGCAGCGTTGGGTGGGAAATAAACACTGAAGCTTTCTTT
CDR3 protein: CSVGWEINTEAFF

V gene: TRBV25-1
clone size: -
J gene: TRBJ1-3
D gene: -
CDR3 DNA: TGTGCCAGCAGTGAGCCGAAGTCTGGAAACACCATATATTTT
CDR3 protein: CASSEPKSGNTIYF

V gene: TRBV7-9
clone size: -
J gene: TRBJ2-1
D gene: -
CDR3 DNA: TGTGCCAGCAGCCAGGGATCCGCCAATGAGCAGTTCTTC
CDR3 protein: CASSQGSANEQFF

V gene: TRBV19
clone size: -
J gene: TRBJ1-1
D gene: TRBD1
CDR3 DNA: TGTGCCAGTAGTATAGATAACAGGGGGCTTAACACGAACACTGAAGCTTTCTTT
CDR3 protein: CASSIDNRGLNTNTEAFF

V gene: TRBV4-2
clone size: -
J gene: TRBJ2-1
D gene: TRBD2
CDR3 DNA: TGTGCCAGCAGCCTCGATAGGACTAGCTTGGATGAGCAGTTCTTC
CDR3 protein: CASSLDRTSLDEQFF

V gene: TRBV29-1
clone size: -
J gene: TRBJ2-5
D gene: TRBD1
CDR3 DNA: TGCAGCGCCGGGACAGGGAGTCAAGAGACCCAGTACTTC
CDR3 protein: CSAGTGSQETQYF

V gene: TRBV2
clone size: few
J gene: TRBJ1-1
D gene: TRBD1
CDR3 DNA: TGTGCCTCCCAGGGACAGATGAACACTGAAGCTTTCTTT
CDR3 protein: CASQGQMNTEAFF

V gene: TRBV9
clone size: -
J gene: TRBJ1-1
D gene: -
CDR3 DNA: TGTGCCAGCAGCGTAGCCGGGTTTAACACTGAAGCTTTCTTT
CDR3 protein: CASSVAGFNTEAFF

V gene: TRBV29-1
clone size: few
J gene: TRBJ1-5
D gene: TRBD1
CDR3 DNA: TGCAGCGTTGGGGACAGTCGAAATCAGCCCCAGCATTTT
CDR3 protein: CSVGDSRNQPQHF

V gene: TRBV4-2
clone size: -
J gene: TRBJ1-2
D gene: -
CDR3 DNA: TGTGCCAGCAGCCAAACACCTCAGGGTGCGTATGGCTACACCTTC
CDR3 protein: CASSQTPQGAYGYTF

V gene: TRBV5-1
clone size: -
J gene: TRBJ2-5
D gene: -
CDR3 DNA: TGCGCCAGCAGCCTGGGACAACCGTTTGAGGCCCAGTACTTC
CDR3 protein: CASSLGQPFEAQYF

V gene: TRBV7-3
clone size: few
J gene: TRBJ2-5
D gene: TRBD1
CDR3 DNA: TGTGCCAGCAGCCCGAACAGGGGGTGGGAGACCCAGTACTTC
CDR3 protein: CASSPNRGWETQYF

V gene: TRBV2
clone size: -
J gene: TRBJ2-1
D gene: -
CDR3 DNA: TGTGCCAGCAGTGAGACGGGCTCCTACAATGAGCAGTTCTTC
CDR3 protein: CASSETGSYNEQFF

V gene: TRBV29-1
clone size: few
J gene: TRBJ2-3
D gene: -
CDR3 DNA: TGCAGCACCGAAATTCCGGGCACAGATACGCAGTATTTT
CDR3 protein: CSTEIPGTDTQYF

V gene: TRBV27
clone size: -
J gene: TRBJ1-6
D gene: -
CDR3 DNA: TGTGCCAGCAGTTTATTCTGGGGTGATTCACCCCTCCACTTT
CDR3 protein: CASSLFWGDSPLHF

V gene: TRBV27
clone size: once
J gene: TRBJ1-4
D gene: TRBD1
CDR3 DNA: TGTGCCAGCAGTGCAGGGGACAGGGCATTCGGTGAAAAACTGTTTTTT
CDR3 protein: CASSAGDRAFGEKLFF

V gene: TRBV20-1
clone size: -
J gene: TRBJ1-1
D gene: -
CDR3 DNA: TGCTCTCCCGAGGGGAACACTGAAGCTTTCTTT
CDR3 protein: CSPEGNTEAFF

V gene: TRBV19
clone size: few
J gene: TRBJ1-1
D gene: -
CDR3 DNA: TGTGCCAGTAGTATGGATACAGGGTTGGGAGCTTTCTTT
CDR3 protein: CASSMDTGLGAFF

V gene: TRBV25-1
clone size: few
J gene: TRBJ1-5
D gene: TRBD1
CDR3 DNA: TGTGCCAGCAGTGGAGCAGGGGGCCCAAATCAGCCCCAGCATTTT
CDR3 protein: CASSGAGGPNQPQHF

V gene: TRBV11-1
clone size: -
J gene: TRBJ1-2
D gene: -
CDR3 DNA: TGTGCCAGCAGCCCCCGGGGCTTGAACTATGGCTACACCTTC
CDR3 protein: CASSPRGLNYGYTF

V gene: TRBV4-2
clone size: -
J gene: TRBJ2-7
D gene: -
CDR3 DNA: TGTGCCAGCAGCCAAGACCAGGGACATTCCTACGAGCAGTACTTC
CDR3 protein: CASSQDQGHSYEQYF

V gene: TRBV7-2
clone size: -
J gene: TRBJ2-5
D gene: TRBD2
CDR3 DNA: TGTGCCAGCAGCTTGGAATGGGCGGGGGAAGAGACCCAGTACTTC
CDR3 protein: CASSLEWAGEETQYF

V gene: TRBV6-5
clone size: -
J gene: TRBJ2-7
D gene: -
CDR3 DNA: TGTGCCAGCAGTTACTGGCAGGGTCGCGAGCAGTACTTC
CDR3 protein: CASSYWQGREQYF

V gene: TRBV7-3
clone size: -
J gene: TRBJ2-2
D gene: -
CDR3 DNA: TGTGCCAGCAGCCCCAGCAACACCGGGGAGCTGTTTTTT
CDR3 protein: CASSPSNTGELFF

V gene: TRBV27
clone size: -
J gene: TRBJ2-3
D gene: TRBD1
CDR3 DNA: TGTGCCAGCAGTCTCCGACAGGGCAGCACAGATACGCAGTATTTT
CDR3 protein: CASSLRQGSTDTQYF

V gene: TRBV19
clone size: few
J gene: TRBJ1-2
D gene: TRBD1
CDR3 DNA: TGTGCCAGTAGCGGACAGGGCGACTATGGCTACACCTTC
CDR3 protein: CASSGQGDYGYTF

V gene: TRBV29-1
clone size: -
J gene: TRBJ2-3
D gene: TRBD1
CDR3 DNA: TGCAGCGTTCGGGAACGACAGGGCGCAGATACGCAGTATTTT
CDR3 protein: CSVRERQGADTQYF

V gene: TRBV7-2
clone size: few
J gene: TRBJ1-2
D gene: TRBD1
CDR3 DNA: TGTGCCAGCAGCTCAGGACAGGGGGCGATGGACTATGGCTACACCTTC
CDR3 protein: CASSSGQGAMDYGYTF

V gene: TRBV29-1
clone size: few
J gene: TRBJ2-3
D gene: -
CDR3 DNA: TGCAGCGTAAGATACAGTTACACAGATACGCAGTATTTT
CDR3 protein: CSVRYSYTDTQYF

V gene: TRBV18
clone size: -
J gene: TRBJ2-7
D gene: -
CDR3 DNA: TGTGCCAGCTCACCCGCGGGCTCCTACGAGCAGTACTTC
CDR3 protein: CASSPAGSYEQYF

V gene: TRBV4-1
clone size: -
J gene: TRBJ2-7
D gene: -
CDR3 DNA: TGCGCCAGCAGCCGCCTGATGACACGAACCTCCTACGAGCAGTACTTC
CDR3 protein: CASSRLMTRTSYEQYF

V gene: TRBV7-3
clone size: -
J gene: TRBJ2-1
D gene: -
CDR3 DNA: TGTGCCAGCAGCCCTATGAATAGCATCAATGAGCAGTTCTTC
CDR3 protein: CASSPMNSINEQFF

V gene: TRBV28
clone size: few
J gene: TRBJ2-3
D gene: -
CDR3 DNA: TGTGCCAGCAGACTTGGCGGAGGGCCCACAGATACGCAGTATTTT
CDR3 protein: CASRLGGGPTDTQYF

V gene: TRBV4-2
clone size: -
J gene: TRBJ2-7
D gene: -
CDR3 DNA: TGTGCCAGCAGCCAAGGCTCTAGGAGCTCCTACGAGCAGTACTTC
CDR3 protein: CASSQGSRSSYEQYF

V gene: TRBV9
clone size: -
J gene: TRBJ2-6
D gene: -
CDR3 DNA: TGTGCCAGCAGCCCCCACAGGGCCGGGGCCAACGTCCTGACTTTC
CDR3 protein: CASSPHRAGANVLTF

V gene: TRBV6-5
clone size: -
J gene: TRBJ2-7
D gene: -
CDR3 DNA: TGTGCCAGCAGTCGAGAGGGGGGTAGGTACGAGCAGTACTTC
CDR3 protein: CASSREGGRYEQYF

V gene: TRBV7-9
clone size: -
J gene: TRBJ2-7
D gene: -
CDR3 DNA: TGTGCCAGCAGCCCGACACAGGGCCACGAGCAGTACTTC
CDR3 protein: CASSPTQGHEQYF

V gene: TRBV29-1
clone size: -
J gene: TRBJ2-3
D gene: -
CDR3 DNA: TGCAGCGTTGCAGGGGGGAAGGCAGATACGCAGTATTTT
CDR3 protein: CSVAGGKADTQYF

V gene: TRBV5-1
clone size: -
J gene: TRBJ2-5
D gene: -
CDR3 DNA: TGCGCCAGCAGCCACTGGGGTGGACAGGAGGGGAAGACCCAGTACTTC
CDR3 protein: CASSHWGGQEGKTQYF

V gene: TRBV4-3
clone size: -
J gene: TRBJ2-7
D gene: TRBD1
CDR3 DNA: TGCGCCAGCAGCCCATCTGGGACAGGGGGCTTCTACGAGCAGTACTTC
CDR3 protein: CASSPSGTGGFYEQYF

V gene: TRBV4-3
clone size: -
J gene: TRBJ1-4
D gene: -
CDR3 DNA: TGCGCCAGCAGCCAAGTCGCGGGGGTTGGTGAAAAACTGTTTTTT
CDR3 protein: CASSQVAGVGEKLFF

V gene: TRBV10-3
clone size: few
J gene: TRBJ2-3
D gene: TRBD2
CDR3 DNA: TGTGCCATCAGCGGGGGGGATTCTGGCACAGATACGCAGTATTTT
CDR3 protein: CAISGGDSGTDTQYF

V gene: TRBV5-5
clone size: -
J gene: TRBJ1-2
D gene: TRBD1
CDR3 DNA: TGTGCCAGCAGCCCATCACTGGGGGCGACAGGGATAGCATCTGGCTACACCTTC
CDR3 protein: CASSPSLGATGIASGYTF

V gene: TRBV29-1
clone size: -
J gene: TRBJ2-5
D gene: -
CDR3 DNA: TGCAGCGTTTCTGAATGGCCCCAAGAGACCCAGTACTTC
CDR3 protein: CSVSEWPQETQYF

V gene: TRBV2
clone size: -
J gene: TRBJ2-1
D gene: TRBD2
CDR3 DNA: TGTGCCAGCACCGGACTAGCGCGATCTTCCTACAATGAGCAGTTCTTC
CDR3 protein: CASTGLARSSYNEQFF

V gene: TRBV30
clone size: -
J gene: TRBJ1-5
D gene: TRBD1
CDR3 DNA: TGTGCCTGGAGCGCGGGACAGCACCTAATGCCCCAGCATTTT
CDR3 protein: CAWSAGQHLMPQHF

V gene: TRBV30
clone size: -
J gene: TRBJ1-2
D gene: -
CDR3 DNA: TGTGCCTGGAGCCCCGGGACGGATTATGGCTACACCTTC
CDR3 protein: CAWSPGTDYGYTF

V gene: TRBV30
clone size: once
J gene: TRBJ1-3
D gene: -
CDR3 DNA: TGTGCCTGGAGCGGGGGGCGATCGTACTCTGGAAACACCATATATTTT
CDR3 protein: CAWSGGRSYSGNTIYF

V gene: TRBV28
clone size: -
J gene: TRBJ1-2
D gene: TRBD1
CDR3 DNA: TGTGCCAGCAGCTATAGGACAGGGGGCTATGGCTACACCTTC
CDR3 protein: CASSYRTGGYGYTF

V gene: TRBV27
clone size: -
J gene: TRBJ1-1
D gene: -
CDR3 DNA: TGTGCCAGCAGTTTATCTCAGGGACGTATGAACACTGAAGCTTTCTTT
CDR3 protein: CASSLSQGRMNTEAFF

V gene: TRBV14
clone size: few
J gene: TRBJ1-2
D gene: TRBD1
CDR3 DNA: TGTGCCAGCAGCCAAGGGGACAGCCTTAACTATGGCTACACCTTC
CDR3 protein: CASSQGDSLNYGYTF